The rows below give T cell receptor beta chains drawn from one sample of a study of beta chain features in type 1 diabetes. Some clones are missing from TCRdb's copy, which holds only in-frame ones; the method was immunoSEQ multiplex PCR. The sample yields approximately 300,000 clones, approximately 11% seen once. Sequencing was done on a sample of naive CD4+ T cells from blood. All receptors come from a woman younger than 45 in good health. CDR3s include the opening cysteine and the closing phenylalanine or tryptophan. D genes are given only for firm matches. Where a row states a size, it is once, few, many or the class of an expanded clone; other rows omit it.

TRBJ1-4	TRBV5-1	-	-	TGCGCCAGCAGTCAGGAGGATCCGGAAAAACTGTTTTTT	CASSQEDPEKLFF
TRBJ2-5	TRBV29-1	-	TRBD2	TGCAGCGTTGTTGGACTAGCGGGTTACCAAGAGACCCAGTACTTC	CSVVGLAGYQETQYF
TRBJ1-5	TRBV15	-	-	TGTGCCACCAGCAGGATAGGGACTGAGAATCAGCCCCAGCATTTT	CATSRIGTENQPQHF
TRBJ1-4	TRBV27	few	-	TGTGCCAGCAGTTCACTTGCAACTAATGAAAAACTGTTTTTT	CASSSLATNEKLFF
TRBJ2-7	TRBV11-1	few	-	TGTGCCAGCAGCTTAGGACAGAATTACGAGCAGTACTTC	CASSLGQNYEQYF
TRBJ2-1	TRBV5-6	few	TRBD2	TGTGCCAGCAGCTGGCTGAGCGGGAGCTCCTACAATGAGCAGTTCTTC	CASSWLSGSSYNEQFF
TRBJ2-1	TRBV7-3	-	-	TGTGCCAGCAGCTTCGGCGGGCTCTACAATGAGCAGTTCTTC	CASSFGGLYNEQFF
TRBJ2-3	TRBV4-2	few	TRBD2	TGTGCCAGCAGCCAAGCGGTAACGGGAGGGGACACAGATACGCAGTATTTT	CASSQAVTGGDTDTQYF
TRBJ2-3	TRBV7-6	-	-	TGTGCCAGCAGCCCAGGGACATCAGCTAGCACAGATACGCAGTATTTT	CASSPGTSASTDTQYF
TRBJ2-7	TRBV15	-	TRBD2	TGTGCCACCAGCAAACTAGCGGGAGGATTCGACGAGCAGTACTTC	CATSKLAGGFDEQYF
TRBJ2-2	TRBV19	few	-	TGTGCCAGTAGTATAGACTCGCGGGGATACACCGGGGAGCTGTTTTTT	CASSIDSRGYTGELFF
TRBJ1-5	TRBV15	few	-	TGTGCCACCAGCAGAGATCTCGTCCAGAATCAGCCCCAGCATTTT	CATSRDLVQNQPQHF
TRBJ2-7	TRBV29-1	-	TRBD2	TGCAGCGTACCCGGACTAGACCCAGGCTACGAGCAGTACTTC	CSVPGLDPGYEQYF
TRBJ1-1	TRBV15	few	-	TGTGCCACCAGCAGAGATCAGGGGTTCGACACTGAAGCTTTCTTT	CATSRDQGFDTEAFF
TRBJ2-7	TRBV18	-	-	TGTGCCAGCTCTTTCCAAGCACAGGCGACCTACGAGCAGTACTTC	CASSFQAQATYEQYF
TRBJ2-3	TRBV30	-	-	TGTGCCTGGAGTGGCCAGGGGTCCGACACAGATACGCAGTATTTT	CAWSGQGSDTDTQYF
TRBJ2-1	TRBV4-2	few	TRBD2	TGTGCCAGCAGCCAAGCACCCCTAGCGGGAAGCAATGAGCAGTTCTTC	CASSQAPLAGSNEQFF
TRBJ2-5	TRBV7-2	-	TRBD2	TGTGCCAGCAGCTTAGCGACGCGGACTAGCGGGGGAGAGACCCAGTACTTC	CASSLATRTSGGETQYF
TRBJ1-1	TRBV5-1	few	TRBD1	TGCGCCAGCAGCTTGCCCTGGACAGGGGGAGCTGAAGCTTTCTTT	CASSLPWTGGAEAFF
TRBJ2-6	TRBV5-4	-	-	TGTGCCAGCAGCTTGGAATTCGGCTCTGGGGCCAACGTCCTGACTTTC	CASSLEFGSGANVLTF
TRBJ2-7	TRBV11-1	-	TRBD2	TGTGCCAGCAGCCGCGGGACTAGCGGCGGCTACGAGCAGTACTTC	CASSRGTSGGYEQYF
TRBJ2-7	TRBV28	-	TRBD1	TGTGCCAGCAGTTTACGGACAGGAGTCTCCTACGAGCAGTACTTC	CASSLRTGVSYEQYF
TRBJ2-5	TRBV7-2	-	TRBD2	TGTGCCAGCAGCTTAGGTCATGGAGCGGGAGGGTCGGAGACCCAGTACTTC	CASSLGHGAGGSETQYF
TRBJ2-3	TRBV13	few	-	TGTGCCAGCAAAGCTGCGGGCCCCACAGATACGCAGTATTTT	CASKAAGPTDTQYF
TRBJ2-1	TRBV7-8	-	TRBD2	TGTGCCAGCAGCGCACCTAGCGGTCTGCTCAGTGAGCAGTTCTTC	CASSAPSGLLSEQFF
TRBJ2-7	TRBV5-6	few	TRBD2	TGTGCCAGCAGCGGCGGGACTAGCGGGAGGCCTTCATCCTACGAGCAGTACTTC	CASSGGTSGRPSSYEQYF
TRBJ1-1	TRBV6-1	-	TRBD1	TGTGCCAGCAGTCCGACAGGGAGGAGTACTGAAGCTTTCTTT	CASSPTGRSTEAFF
TRBJ2-2	TRBV4-3	few	TRBD2	TGCGCCAGCAGCCAGAAACTAGCGGGAGGAACCGGGGAGCTGTTTTTT	CASSQKLAGGTGELFF
TRBJ2-7	TRBV29-1	-	-	TGCAGCGTTGAAGGCCTATACGAGCAGTACTTC	CSVEGLYEQYF
TRBJ2-1	TRBV5-4	-	TRBD2	TGTGCCAGCAGCTCCAGGACTAGCGGGTACAATGAGCAGTTCTTC	CASSSRTSGYNEQFF
TRBJ2-1	TRBV7-2	few	-	TGTGCCAGCAGTCTCGGGACAATCTCCTACAATGAGCAGTTCTTC	CASSLGTISYNEQFF
TRBJ2-1	TRBV7-8	few	TRBD2	TGTGCCAGCAGCCGCCGACTAGCGCTCAACAATGAGCAGTTCTTC	CASSRRLALNNEQFF
TRBJ2-4	TRBV18	few	-	TGTGCCAGCTCAAGGGACACCGAAGCCAAAAACATTCAGTACTTC	CASSRDTEAKNIQYF
TRBJ2-1	TRBV19	-	-	TGTGCCAGTATTAGCGGAACCTACAATGAGCAGTTCTTC	CASISGTYNEQFF
TRBJ2-5	TRBV28	few	-	TGTGCCAGCAGTTTATCCGGACAGGGAGGGAAGGAGACCCAGTACTTC	CASSLSGQGGKETQYF
TRBJ2-1	TRBV7-2	few	-	TGTGCCAGCAGCCGCCCTTCAGACTTTTACAATGAGCAGTTCTTC	CASSRPSDFYNEQFF
TRBJ2-2	TRBV5-5	-	TRBD2	TGTGCCAGCAGCTTGAAGCGGGAGGGCCGGACCGGGGAGCTGTTTTTT	CASSLKREGRTGELFF
TRBJ2-6	TRBV19	-	-	TGTGCCAGTAGTCCCTATTATACCTCTGGGGCCAACGTCCTGACTTTC	CASSPYYTSGANVLTF
TRBJ1-5	TRBV19	-	TRBD1	TGTGCCAGTAGTTTAACAGGGGGAGGTCAGCCCCAGCATTTT	CASSLTGGGQPQHF
TRBJ2-7	TRBV6-6	-	TRBD1	TGTGCCAGCGCAAAGACTGGACAGGGTTCCTACGAGCAGTACTTC	CASAKTGQGSYEQYF
TRBJ2-6	TRBV28	few	-	TGTGCCAGCAGCGCCCAGTCTGGGGCCAACGTCCTGACTTTC	CASSAQSGANVLTF
TRBJ2-7	TRBV18	few	-	TGTGCCAGCTCACCCCAATCCTACGAGCAGTACTTC	CASSPQSYEQYF
TRBJ1-1	TRBV19	-	TRBD1	TGTGCCAGTAGTGGGGGACAGGGAGTGAACACTGAAGCTTTCTTT	CASSGGQGVNTEAFF
TRBJ2-5	TRBV7-2	few	-	TGTGCCAGCAGCCTGTTACGGGAGCGGTCCCAAGAGACCCAGTACTTC	CASSLLRERSQETQYF
TRBJ2-5	TRBV28	-	-	TGTGCCAGCAGCCGGACTAAAGAGACCCAGTACTTC	CASSRTKETQYF
TRBJ2-3	TRBV28	few	-	TGTGCCAGCAGTTCCGAAATGGTCGGAGATACGCAGTATTTT	CASSSEMVGDTQYF
TRBJ1-1	TRBV5-1	-	-	TGCGCCAGCAGCTTGGCCGGGGATACTGAAGCTTTCTTT	CASSLAGDTEAFF
TRBJ2-3	TRBV7-9	-	TRBD2	TGTGCCAGCAGCTTAACTAGCGGGAGCGATACGCAGTATTTT	CASSLTSGSDTQYF
TRBJ2-7	TRBV9	few	-	TGTGCCAGCAGCGTAGAAACGGGGATCTCCTACGAGCAGTACTTC	CASSVETGISYEQYF
TRBJ1-2	TRBV7-2	-	-	TGTGCCAGCAGCTTAGGAACAGAAAACTATGGCTACACCTTC	CASSLGTENYGYTF